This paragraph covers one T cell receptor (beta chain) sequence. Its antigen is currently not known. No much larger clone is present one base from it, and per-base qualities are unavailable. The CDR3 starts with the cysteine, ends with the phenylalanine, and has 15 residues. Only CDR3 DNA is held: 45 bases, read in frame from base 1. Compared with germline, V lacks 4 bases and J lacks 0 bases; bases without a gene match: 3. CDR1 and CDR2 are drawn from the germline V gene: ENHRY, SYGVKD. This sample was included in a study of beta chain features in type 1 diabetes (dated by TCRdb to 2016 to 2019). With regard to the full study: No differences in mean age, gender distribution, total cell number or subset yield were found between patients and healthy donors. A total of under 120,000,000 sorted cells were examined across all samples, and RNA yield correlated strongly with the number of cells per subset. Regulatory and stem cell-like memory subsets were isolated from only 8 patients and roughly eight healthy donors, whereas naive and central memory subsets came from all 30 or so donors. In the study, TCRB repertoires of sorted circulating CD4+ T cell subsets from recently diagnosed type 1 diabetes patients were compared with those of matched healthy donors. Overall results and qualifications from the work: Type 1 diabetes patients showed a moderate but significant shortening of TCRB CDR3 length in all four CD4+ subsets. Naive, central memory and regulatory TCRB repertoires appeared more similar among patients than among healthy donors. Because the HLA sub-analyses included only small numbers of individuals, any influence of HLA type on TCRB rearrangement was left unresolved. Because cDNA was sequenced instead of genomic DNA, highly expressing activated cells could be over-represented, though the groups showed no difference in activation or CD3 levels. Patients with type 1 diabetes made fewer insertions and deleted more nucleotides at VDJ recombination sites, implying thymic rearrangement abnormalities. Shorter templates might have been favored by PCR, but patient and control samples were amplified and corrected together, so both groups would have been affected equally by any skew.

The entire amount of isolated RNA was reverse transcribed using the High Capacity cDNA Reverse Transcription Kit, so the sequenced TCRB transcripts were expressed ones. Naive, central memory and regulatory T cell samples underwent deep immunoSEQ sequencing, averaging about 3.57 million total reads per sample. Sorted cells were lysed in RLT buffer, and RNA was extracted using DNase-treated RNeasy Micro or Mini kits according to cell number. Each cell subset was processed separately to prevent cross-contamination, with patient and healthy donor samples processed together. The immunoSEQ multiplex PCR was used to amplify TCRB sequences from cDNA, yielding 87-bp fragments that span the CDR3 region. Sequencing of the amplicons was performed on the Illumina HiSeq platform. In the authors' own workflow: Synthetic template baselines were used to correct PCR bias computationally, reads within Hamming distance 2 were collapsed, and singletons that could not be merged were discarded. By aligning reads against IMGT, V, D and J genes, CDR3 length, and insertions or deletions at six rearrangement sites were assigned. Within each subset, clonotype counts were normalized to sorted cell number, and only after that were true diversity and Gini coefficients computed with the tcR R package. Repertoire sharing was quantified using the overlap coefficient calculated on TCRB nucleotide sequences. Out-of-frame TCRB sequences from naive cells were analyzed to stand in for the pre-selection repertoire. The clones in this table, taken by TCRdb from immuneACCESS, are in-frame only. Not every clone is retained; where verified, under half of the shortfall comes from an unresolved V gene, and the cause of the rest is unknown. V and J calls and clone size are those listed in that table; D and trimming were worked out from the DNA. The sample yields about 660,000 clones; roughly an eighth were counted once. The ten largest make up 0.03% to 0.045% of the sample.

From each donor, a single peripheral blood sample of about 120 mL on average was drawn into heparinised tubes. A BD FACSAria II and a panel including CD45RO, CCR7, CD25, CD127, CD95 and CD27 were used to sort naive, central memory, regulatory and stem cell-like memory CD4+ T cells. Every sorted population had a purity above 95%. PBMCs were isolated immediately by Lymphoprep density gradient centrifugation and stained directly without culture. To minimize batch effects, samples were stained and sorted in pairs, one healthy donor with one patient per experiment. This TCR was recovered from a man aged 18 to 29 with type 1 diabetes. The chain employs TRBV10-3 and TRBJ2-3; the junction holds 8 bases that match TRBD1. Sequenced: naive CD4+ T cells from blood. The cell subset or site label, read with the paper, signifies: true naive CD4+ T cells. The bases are TGTGCCATCAGTGGCAGGGGGCAAAGCACAGATACGCAGTATTTT. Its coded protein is CAISGRGQSTDTQYF.